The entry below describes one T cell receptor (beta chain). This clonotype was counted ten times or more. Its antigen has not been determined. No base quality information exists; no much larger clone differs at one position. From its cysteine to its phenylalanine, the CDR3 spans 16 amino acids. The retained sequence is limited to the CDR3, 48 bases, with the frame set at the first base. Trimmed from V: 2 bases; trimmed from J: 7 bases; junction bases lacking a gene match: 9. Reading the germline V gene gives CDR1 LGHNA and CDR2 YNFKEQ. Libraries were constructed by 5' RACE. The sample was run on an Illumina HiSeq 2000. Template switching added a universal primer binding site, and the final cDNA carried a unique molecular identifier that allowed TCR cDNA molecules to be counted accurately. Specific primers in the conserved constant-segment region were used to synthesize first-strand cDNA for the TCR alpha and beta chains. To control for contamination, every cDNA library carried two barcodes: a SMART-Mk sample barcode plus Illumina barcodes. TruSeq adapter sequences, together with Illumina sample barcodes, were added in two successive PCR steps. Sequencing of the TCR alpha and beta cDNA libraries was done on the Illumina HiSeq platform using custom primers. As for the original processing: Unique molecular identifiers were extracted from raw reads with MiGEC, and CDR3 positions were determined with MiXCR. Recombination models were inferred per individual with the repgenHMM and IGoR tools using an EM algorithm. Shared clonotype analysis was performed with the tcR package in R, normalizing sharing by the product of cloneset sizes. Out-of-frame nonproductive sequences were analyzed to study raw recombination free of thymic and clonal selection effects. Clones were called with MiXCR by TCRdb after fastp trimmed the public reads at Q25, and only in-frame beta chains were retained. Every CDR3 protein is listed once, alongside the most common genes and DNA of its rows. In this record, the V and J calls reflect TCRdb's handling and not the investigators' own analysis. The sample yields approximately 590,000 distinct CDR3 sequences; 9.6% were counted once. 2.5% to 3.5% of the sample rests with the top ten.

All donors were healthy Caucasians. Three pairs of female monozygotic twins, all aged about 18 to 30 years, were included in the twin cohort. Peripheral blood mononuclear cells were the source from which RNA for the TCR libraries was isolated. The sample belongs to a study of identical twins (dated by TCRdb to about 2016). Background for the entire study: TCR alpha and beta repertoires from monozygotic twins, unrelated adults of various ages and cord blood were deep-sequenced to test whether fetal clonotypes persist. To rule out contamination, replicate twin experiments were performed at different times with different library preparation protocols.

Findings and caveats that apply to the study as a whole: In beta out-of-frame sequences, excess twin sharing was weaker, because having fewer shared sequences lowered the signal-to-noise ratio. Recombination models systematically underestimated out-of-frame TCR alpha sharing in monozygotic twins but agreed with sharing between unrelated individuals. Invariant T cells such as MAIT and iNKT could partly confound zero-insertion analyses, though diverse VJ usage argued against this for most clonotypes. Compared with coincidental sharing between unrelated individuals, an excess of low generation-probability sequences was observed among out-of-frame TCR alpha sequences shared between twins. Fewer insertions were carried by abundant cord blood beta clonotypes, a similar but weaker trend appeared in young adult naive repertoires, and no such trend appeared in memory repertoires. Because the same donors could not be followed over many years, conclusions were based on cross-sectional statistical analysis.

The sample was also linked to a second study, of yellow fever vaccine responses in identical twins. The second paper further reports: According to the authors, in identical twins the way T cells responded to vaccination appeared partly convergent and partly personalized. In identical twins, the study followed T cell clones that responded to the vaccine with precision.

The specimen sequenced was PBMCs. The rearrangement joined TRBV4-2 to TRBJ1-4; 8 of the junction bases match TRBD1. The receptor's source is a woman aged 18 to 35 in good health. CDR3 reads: CASSQSLGQGGEKLFF. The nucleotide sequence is TGTGCCAGCAGCCAAAGCCTTGGACAGGGAGGTGAAAAACTGTTTTTT.